This TCR beta chain was observed in a study of cytomegalovirus exposure and HLA in healthy donors. The overall study: Inside one of the first data releases sat about 85 million unique TCRs taken from HLA-typed donors. Findings and limits, study-wide: In a later analysis, most CMV-associated TCR beta chains appeared HLA-restricted. A cluster of highly shared sequence variants was likely a sequencing artifact. Excluded: some indistinguishable V segments such as TRBV6-2 and TRBV6-3.

A word on this clone: Antigen specificity is unknown. Different DNA sequences within this sample yield the same CDR3.

PCR was performed using 60 Vbeta and 13 Jbeta primers. Sequencing was performed with immunoSEQ multiplex PCR; in TCRdb, only in-frame clones are kept and a portion is missing. This sample has about 190,000 clones; roughly four fifths occur once, and the top ten carry roughly 2.1%. The germline V gene encodes CDR1 SGHTA and CDR2 FQGNSA. The CDR3 has 14 amino acids. V lost 0 bases and J lost 6, with 10 bases in between. The chain has TRBV7-2 and TRBJ2-3; D may be TRBD2 (7 bases). Material for sequencing was PBMCs. This sequence was found in a woman aged 30 to 39 in good health and CMV-seropositive. DNA of the CDR3: TGTGCCAGCAGCTTAGCGGGGGGGCTGGATACGCAGTATTTT. Translated, it gives CASSLAGGLDTQYF.